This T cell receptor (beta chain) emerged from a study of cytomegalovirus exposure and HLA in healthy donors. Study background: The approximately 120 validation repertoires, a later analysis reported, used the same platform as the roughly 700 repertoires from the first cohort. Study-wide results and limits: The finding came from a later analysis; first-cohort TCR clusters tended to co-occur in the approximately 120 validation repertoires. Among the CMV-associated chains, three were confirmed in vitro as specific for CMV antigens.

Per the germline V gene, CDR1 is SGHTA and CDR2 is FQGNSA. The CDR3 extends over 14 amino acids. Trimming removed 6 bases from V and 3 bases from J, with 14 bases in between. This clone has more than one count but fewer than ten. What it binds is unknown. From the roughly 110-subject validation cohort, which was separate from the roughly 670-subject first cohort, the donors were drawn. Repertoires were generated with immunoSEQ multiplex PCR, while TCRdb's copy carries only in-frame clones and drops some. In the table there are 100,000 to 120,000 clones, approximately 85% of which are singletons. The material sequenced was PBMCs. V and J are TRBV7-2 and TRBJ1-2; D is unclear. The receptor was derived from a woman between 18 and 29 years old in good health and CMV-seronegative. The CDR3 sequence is CASRPSGTDYGYTF. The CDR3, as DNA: TGTGCCAGCAGGCCCTCGGGAACAGACTATGGCTACACCTTC.